The rows below give T cell receptor beta chains drawn from one sample of a study of blood T cell repertoires in COVID-19. Assay: immunoSEQ multiplex PCR; the TCRdb copy retains only in-frame clones and omits some. The repertoire holds around 170,000 clones, with 88% as singletons. The specimen was PBMCs or T cells enriched from blood (not recorded which). The receptors were gathered from a woman younger than 35 who had recovered from COVID-19. Each CDR3 is given with its conserved first and last residue. D genes are given only for firm matches. Rows may omit the clone size; those that give it use once, few, many or a size class.

TRBJ2-2,.,.,TRBV15,TGTGCCACCAGCAGAGATCTAATCGAGGCCGGGGAGCTGTTTTTT,CATSRDLIEAGELFF
TRBJ1-1,once,.,TRBV2,TGTGCCAGCAGTGAAGTACTGGGCAAGAACACTGAAGCTTTCTTT,CASSEVLGKNTEAFF
TRBJ1-2,.,TRBD1,TRBV6-5,TGTGCCAGCAGCCGAACAGGGGCATTAAACTATGGCTACACCTTC,CASSRTGALNYGYTF
TRBJ2-3,.,.,TRBV14,TGTGCCAGCAGCCAAGATCCTATGGATACGCAGTATTTT,CASSQDPMDTQYF
TRBJ2-5,.,TRBD1,TRBV5-1,TGCGCCAGCAGCTTCGGGGACAGGGAAGAGACCCAGTACTTC,CASSFGDREETQYF
TRBJ2-3,few,.,TRBV19,TGTGCCAGTAGTATAGGTGGGGGGAAGGGGTCAGATACGCAGTATTTT,CASSIGGGKGSDTQYF
TRBJ2-2,.,.,TRBV7-6,TGTGCCAGCAGCCCCCTCCGCGGGGAGCTGTTTTTT,CASSPLRGELFF
TRBJ1-4,.,.,TRBV3-1/TRBV3-2,TGTGCCAGCAGCCAACAGGGCACGAATGAAAAACTGTTTTTT,CASSQQGTNEKLFF
TRBJ1-1,.,.,TRBV19,TGTGCCAGTAGTATAGATCGGGACACTGAAGCTTTCTTT,CASSIDRDTEAFF
TRBJ1-4,.,TRBD1,TRBV5-1,TGCGCCAGCAGCGTATCGACAGGGGGGAATGAAAAACTGTTTTTT,CASSVSTGGNEKLFF
TRBJ1-5,once,TRBD1,TRBV27,TGTGCCAGCAGTCCTACAGGGGCGGGAAATCAGCCCCAGCATTTT,CASSPTGAGNQPQHF
TRBJ1-4,.,.,TRBV6-5,TGTGCCAGCAGCTCACAGGCAACTAATGAAAAACTGTTTTTT,CASSSQATNEKLFF
TRBJ1-1,medium-sized,.,TRBV19,TGTGCCAGCGAGAAAGCTGAAGCTTTCTTT,CASEKAEAFF
TRBJ1-4,few,.,TRBV29-1,TGCAGCGTTGAGGCAGGGCCTAATGAAAAACTGTTTTTT,CSVEAGPNEKLFF
TRBJ2-7,.,.,TRBV28,TGTGCCAGCAGTCCTGACAGGCTAATCTACGAGCAGTACTTC,CASSPDRLIYEQYF
TRBJ2-1,.,.,TRBV11-2,TGTGCCAGCAGCTCCCTTAGCGGAGCCTACAATGAGCAGTTCTTC,CASSSLSGAYNEQFF
TRBJ1-4,once,.,TRBV19,TGTGCCAGTAGTATTGGGGGGGGTTTAGCGACGTCGGAAAAACTGTTTTTT,CASSIGGGLATSEKLFF
TRBJ2-3,.,TRBD2,TRBV6-1,TGTGCCAGCAGTGAGGGGGGGTCGGGCACAGATACGCAGTATTTT,CASSEGGSGTDTQYF
TRBJ1-3,.,.,TRBV29-1,TGCAGCGTTGTATGGGCAGCTGGATTTGGAAACACCATATATTTT,CSVVWAAGFGNTIYF
TRBJ2-2,.,TRBD2,TRBV7-2,TGTGCCAGCAGCTTAGCACCTAGCGGGGCGAACACCGGGGAGCTGTTTTTT,CASSLAPSGANTGELFF
TRBJ2-3,.,.,TRBV5-4,TGTGCCAGCAGCTTAGGCGGGGGCCTCACAGATACGCAGTATTTT,CASSLGGGLTDTQYF
TRBJ1-2,.,.,TRBV19,TGTGCCAGTAGTATACAGGGCTCCTATGGCTACACCTTC,CASSIQGSYGYTF
TRBJ1-5,.,TRBD1,TRBV20-1,TGCAGTGCTAGTGAACCGACAGGGTTTAGCAATCAGCCCCAGCATTTT,CSASEPTGFSNQPQHF
TRBJ2-7,.,TRBD1,TRBV19,TGTGCCAGTAGTATAAGTGGACAGGCTCACGAGCAGTACTTC,CASSISGQAHEQYF
TRBJ2-2,.,.,TRBV4-2,TGTGCCAGCAGTCCATCACAGGGCCCTAGCACCGGGGAGCTGTTTTTT,CASSPSQGPSTGELFF
TRBJ1-6,.,TRBD1,TRBV27,TGTGCCAGCAGTTCCGGACAGGAGAATTCACCCCTCCACTTT,CASSSGQENSPLHF
TRBJ2-7,.,.,TRBV7-6,TGTGCCAGCAGCTTGGGCGAGACCTACGAGCAGTACTTC,CASSLGETYEQYF
TRBJ2-7,.,.,TRBV19,TGTGCCAGTAGTATAGGCCTTCTTAGCAACGAGCAGTACTTC,CASSIGLLSNEQYF
TRBJ2-1,.,TRBD2,TRBV9,TGTGCCAGCAGCGTTCTAGCGGGGAAGAATGAGCAGTTCTTC,CASSVLAGKNEQFF
TRBJ1-5,once,.,TRBV27,TGTGCCAGCAGTCTACGACAGCCCCAGCATTTT,CASSLRQPQHF
TRBJ2-2,.,TRBD2,TRBV13,TGTGCCAGCAGCCCCACTGGGGGGGGCACCGGGGAGCTGTTTTTT,CASSPTGGGTGELFF
TRBJ2-5,.,.,TRBV28,TGTGCCAGCAGTTCAGGCTTTGTGGGAGAGACCCAGTACTTC,CASSSGFVGETQYF
TRBJ2-1,.,TRBD2,TRBV28,TGTGCCAGCAGTTTATCAGCTAGCGGCCAATCGGATGAGCAGTTCTTC,CASSLSASGQSDEQFF
TRBJ1-2,.,.,TRBV19,TGTGCCAGTAGTATTCGGGGGAGCTATGGCTACACCTTC,CASSIRGSYGYTF
TRBJ2-1,.,TRBD2,TRBV29-1,TGCAGCGTGCGTCCGGGAGGGGCCTACAATGAGCAGTTCTTC,CSVRPGGAYNEQFF
TRBJ2-4,.,.,TRBV6-1,TGTGCCAGCAGTGACGGAAGTCTAGGCAAAAACATTCAGTACTTC,CASSDGSLGKNIQYF
TRBJ1-1,.,.,TRBV12-3/TRBV12-4,TGTGCCAGCAGTTTTCTTCAGGGGCAAGCTTTCTTT,CASSFLQGQAFF
TRBJ2-2,.,.,TRBV27,TGTGCCAGCAGTTTTCTAGAAAACACCGGGGAGCTGTTTTTT,CASSFLENTGELFF
TRBJ2-5,.,TRBD1,TRBV18,TGTGCCAGCTCAGCTGCTTGGGGACAGGGATTTGTGGAGACCCAGTACTTC,CASSAAWGQGFVETQYF
TRBJ1-5,few,TRBD1,TRBV19,TGTGCCAGTAGCCCCGCTGGGACAGAGAATCAGCCCCAGCATTTT,CASSPAGTENQPQHF
TRBJ2-3,.,.,TRBV7-9,TGTGCCAGCAGCTTAGCGCAGGCAGATACGCAGTATTTT,CASSLAQADTQYF